The rows below give T cell receptor beta chains drawn from one sample of a study of glioma-infiltrating T cells after dendritic cell vaccination. Libraries were prepared by immunoSEQ multiplex PCR; TCRdb keeps only in-frame clonotypes and omits some of them. The table records 100,000 or so clones, less than 90% of them present only once. The sample was blood, taken after dendritic cell vaccination. The receptors were sampled from a human donor with glioblastoma. Both conserved end residues are part of each CDR3. D genes are given only for firm matches. A row's size may be missing; if present it is once, few, many or a size class.

size	V	J	D	DNA	CDR3
NA	TRBV5-4	TRBJ2-7	NA	TGTGCCAGCAGCCGTCAGGGTTACGAGCAGTACTTC	CASSRQGYEQYF
NA	TRBV6-1	TRBJ2-7	NA	TGTGCCAGCAGGATAGGGAGCGGCGAGCAGTACTTC	CASRIGSGEQYF
NA	TRBV6-6	TRBJ1-1	NA	TGTGCCAGCAGTTACTCGGCAGGATTAAACACTGAAGCTTTCTTT	CASSYSAGLNTEAFF
NA	TRBV27	TRBJ2-1	TRBD2	TGTGCCAGCAGTTTACGACTAGCGGGGAGGAATGAGCAGTTCTTC	CASSLRLAGRNEQFF
NA	TRBV10-3	TRBJ1-2	TRBD1	TGTGCCATCAGTGAGGGGACAGGGGGGAACTATGGCTACACCTTC	CAISEGTGGNYGYTF
NA	TRBV29-1	TRBJ1-1	NA	TGCAGCGTCGGACACAGGATGAACACTGAAGCTTTCTTT	CSVGHRMNTEAFF
NA	TRBV19	TRBJ2-7	NA	TGTGCCAGTAGTATGTTCCAGGATACCAGTCTTGGGGAGCAGTACTTC	CASSMFQDTSLGEQYF
NA	TRBV4-2	TRBJ2-7	TRBD1	TGTGCCAGCAGCCAGGGGACAGGAAACGAGCAGTACTTC	CASSQGTGNEQYF
NA	TRBV2	TRBJ1-1	NA	TGTGCCAGTCTGGAGGGCACTGAAGCTTTCTTT	CASLEGTEAFF
once	TRBV19	TRBJ1-1	NA	TGTGCCAGTAGTATTTGGCAGGGGTTTGGGGACACTGAAGCTTTCTTT	CASSIWQGFGDTEAFF
NA	TRBV6-1	TRBJ2-2	NA	TGTGCCAGCAGTGAAGAGGGGCTCGGGGAGCTGTTTTTT	CASSEEGLGELFF
NA	TRBV29-1	TRBJ2-7	NA	TGCAGCGTTGGGCTTATCGGGGCCTACGAGCAGTACTTC	CSVGLIGAYEQYF
NA	TRBV25-1	TRBJ2-7	TRBD1	TGTGCCAGCAGTGAATTTGACAGGGTACGGGACGAGCAGTACTTC	CASSEFDRVRDEQYF
NA	TRBV4-1	TRBJ1-2	TRBD1	TGCGCCAGCAGCCAAGGTCTACGGGACAGGGTAGTTGGCTATGGCTACACCTTC	CASSQGLRDRVVGYGYTF
NA	TRBV19	TRBJ1-4	NA	TGTGCCAGTAGTATTAGGTCCAGGGGATTCGAAAAACTGTTTTTT	CASSIRSRGFEKLFF
NA	TRBV5-6	TRBJ1-4	NA	TGTGCCAGCAGCCATAGTCTAGGGAAAGGGGATAAGCTGTTTTTT	CASSHSLGKGDKLFF
few	TRBV28	TRBJ1-2	TRBD1	TGTGCCAGCAGTTCGACCGGGACAGGGTGGGGAGGCTACACCTTC	CASSSTGTGWGGYTF
NA	TRBV2	TRBJ1-4	TRBD1	TGTGCCAGCAGTCGGACAGGGGCAACTAATGAAAAACTGTTTTTT	CASSRTGATNEKLFF
NA	TRBV28	TRBJ1-4	TRBD1	TGTGCCAGCAGGACCTCCGGGACAGCCTTGGGAAAACTGTTTTTT	CASRTSGTALGKLFF
NA	TRBV19	TRBJ1-2	TRBD1	TGTGCCAGTAGTAGGGGACAGGCTATTAACTATGGCTACACCTTC	CASSRGQAINYGYTF
NA	TRBV5-1	TRBJ1-2	TRBD1	TGCGCCAGCAGCTTCCAGGGGGCGGGCGGCTACACCTTC	CASSFQGAGGYTF
NA	TRBV2	TRBJ2-1	TRBD2	TGTGCCGGGGGACTAGCGGGAGGGTCTGGTGAGCAGTTCTTC	CAGGLAGGSGEQFF
few	TRBV5-1	TRBJ1-3	NA	TGCGCCAGCAGCTTGGACGGCGACAGGAGTGGAAACACCATATATTTT	CASSLDGDRSGNTIYF
NA	TRBV18	TRBJ1-2	TRBD1	TGTGCCAGCTCAAACGGACAGGGACGAAACTATGGCTACACCTTC	CASSNGQGRNYGYTF
NA	TRBV9	TRBJ1-3	NA	TGTGCCAGCAGCGTAGGTGACACGGTAACTGGAAACACCATATATTTT	CASSVGDTVTGNTIYF
few	TRBV10-3	TRBJ2-7	NA	TGTGCCTCGGCAGGGGACCCCTCCTACGAGCAGTACTTC	CASAGDPSYEQYF
NA	TRBV25-1	TRBJ2-4	NA	TGTGCCAGCAGTGAGGAGGGTACCAAAAACATTCAGTACTTC	CASSEEGTKNIQYF
NA	TRBV7-9	TRBJ1-3	NA	TGTGCCAGCAGCGACCCGGGTATGGGAAACACCATATATTTT	CASSDPGMGNTIYF
NA	TRBV5-1	TRBJ1-2	TRBD1	TGCGCCAGCAGCTATAGACAGGGTGGCGGGACCTATGGCTACACCTTC	CASSYRQGGGTYGYTF
NA	TRBV10-3	TRBJ2-1	TRBD2	TGTGCCATCAGCACTAGCGGGGATATGGATACTGAGCAGTTCTTC	CAISTSGDMDTEQFF
NA	TRBV27	TRBJ1-5	NA	TGTGCCAGCAGTTTATTCCCCTATAGCAATCAGCCCCAGCATTTT	CASSLFPYSNQPQHF
NA	TRBV5-1	TRBJ2-1	NA	TGCGCCAGCAGCTTGGGGGGAGTTTCGGGGATTGAGCAGTTCTTC	CASSLGGVSGIEQFF
NA	TRBV5-4	TRBJ1-1	TRBD1	TGTGCCAGCAGCTCTGGGGACAGGGGGTACACTGAAGCTTTCTTT	CASSSGDRGYTEAFF
NA	TRBV6-5	TRBJ1-2	TRBD1	TGTGCCAGCAGTTACTCCTCACCAGGGGGAGACTATGGCTACACCTTC	CASSYSSPGGDYGYTF
NA	TRBV6-5	TRBJ2-7	TRBD1	TGTGCCAGCAGAAACAGGGGTACCTACGAGCAGTACTTC	CASRNRGTYEQYF
NA	TRBV7-3	TRBJ1-2	NA	TGTGCCAGCAGCTTAACGTTGGGAGGCGGCTACACCTTC	CASSLTLGGGYTF
few	TRBV29-1	TRBJ1-3	NA	TGCAGCGCAACAACAGGGACTGGAAACACCATATATTTT	CSATTGTGNTIYF
NA	TRBV7-8	TRBJ1-4	NA	TGTGCCAGCAGCTACCTACAGGGAAAACTGTTTTTT	CASSYLQGKLFF
NA	TRBV28	TRBJ1-5	NA	TGTGCCAGCAGTTTTGGGGGCTGGCGCAATCAGCCCCAGCATTTT	CASSFGGWRNQPQHF
NA	TRBV4-1	TRBJ1-3	NA	TGCGCCAGCAGCCACCCCCCCGGGGGGGGCCACTCTGGAAACACCATATATTTT	CASSHPPGGGHSGNTIYF
few	TRBV15	TRBJ2-1	TRBD2	TGTGCCACCAGCAGGGCCATGGGGACTCGCAGCGGGGGGGAGCAGTTCTTC	CATSRAMGTRSGGEQFF
NA	TRBV21-1	TRBJ2-7	NA	TGTGCCAGCAGCAACCATCATCCCGGGAATAGCTCCTACGAGCAGTACTTC	CASSNHHPGNSSYEQYF
NA	TRBV30	TRBJ1-2	NA	TGTGCCTGGAGTGAGGCGGCATATGATGGCTACACCTTC	CAWSEAAYDGYTF
few	TRBV10-3	TRBJ2-7	NA	TGTGCCATCACCAAGGACAGTTCAACTTTCCTCTACGAGCAGTACTTC	CAITKDSSTFLYEQYF
NA	TRBV6-5	TRBJ2-1	NA	TGTGCCAGCAGTTACGGCCCATTTTCCTACAATGAGCAGTTCTTC	CASSYGPFSYNEQFF
NA	TRBV27	TRBJ2-3	TRBD2	TGTGCCATCCTCCAGCGGGGACTACCCGCGGATACGCAGTATTTT	CAILQRGLPADTQYF
NA	TRBV2	TRBJ2-1	TRBD1	TGTGCCAGTGGGGGACAGATCGACTACAATGAGCAGTTCTTC	CASGGQIDYNEQFF
few	TRBV5-1	TRBJ2-1	NA	TGCGCCAGCAGCTTGGTTCTCGGGGGATTGGCCAATGAGCAGTTCTTC	CASSLVLGGLANEQFF
NA	TRBV19	TRBJ2-2	NA	TGTGCCAGTAAGAGGGAGACCGGGGAGCTGTTTTTT	CASKRETGELFF
NA	TRBV18	TRBJ2-2	TRBD2	TGTGCCAGCTCACCCACTAGCGGGGTCGCGAACACCGGGGAGCTGTTTTTT	CASSPTSGVANTGELFF
few	TRBV10-3	TRBJ1-2	TRBD1	TGTGCCATCAGTGAGTCCAATCCGGGACAGGGGGTATCTCGTCGCTACACCTTC	CAISESNPGQGVSRRYTF
NA	TRBV7-9	TRBJ2-3	TRBD2	TGTGCCAGCACGGGACTAGTTATGTTCTTGCAGTATTTT	CASTGLVMFLQYF
NA	TRBV28	TRBJ1-1	NA	TGTGCCAGCAAATTTACCAGGGACTTGAGTGAAGCTTTCTTT	CASKFTRDLSEAFF